This section outlines one TCR beta chain sequence together with its context. What it binds is unknown. The data belong to a study of OX40 agonist ivuxolimab in advanced cancers. Study summary: At doses from 0.01 to 10 mg/kg, patients were given intravenous ivuxolimab every 2 weeks. Overall study findings and caveats: There was clonal expansion of CD4+ and CD8+ blood T cells by week 6 at 0.1 to 3.0 mg/kg.

CDR1 is MGHRA and CDR2 is YSYEKL in the germline V gene. V lost 1 base, J lost 1 base, and 7 bases lay in between. The CDR3 contains 14 residues. The protocol was immunoSEQ multiplex PCR, while the TCRdb copy is restricted to in-frame clones and leaves out a portion. The sample records roughly 40,000 clones, approximately 91% being singletons. This chain joins TRBV4-1 and TRBJ1-1; unclear D gene. The material was CD4+ or CD8+ T cells sorted from blood, obtained in a trial of the OX40 agonist ivuxolimab. The origin of this receptor is an adult with an advanced solid tumor such as melanoma, head and neck, liver or kidney cancer. The CDR3: CASSQVSGNTEAFF. The CDR3 DNA sequence: TGCGCCAGCAGCCAAGTATCAGGGAACACTGAAGCTTTCTTT.